This TCR beta chain was found in a study of cytomegalovirus exposure and HLA in healthy donors. For the study at large: Researchers found that about 84% of some 400 genotyped donors fell within the Caucasian-associated ancestry cluster. Findings and limits, study-wide: Sequences of the TCR beta chain were said to predict the HLA-A and HLA-B alleles of most subjects accurately.

Amplification used 60 Vbeta primers and 13 Jbeta primers. Libraries were prepared by immunoSEQ multiplex PCR; TCRdb keeps only in-frame clonotypes and omits some of them. The data show 170,000 or so clones, around three quarters seen once. This clone turned up a few times. Antigen: not known. This CDR3 is built from 13 residues. The germline gives CDR1 MGHRA, CDR2 YSYEKL. V dropped 0 bases and J dropped 1 base, with 3 bases sitting between them. The sequenced sample was PBMCs. The clonotype was recovered from a man in his forties in good health and CMV-seronegative. The gene calls are TRBV4-1 and TRBJ1-1, with unresolved D. CDR3 protein: CASSQDKNTEAFF. The CDR3 DNA reads TGCGCCAGCAGCCAAGATAAGAACACTGAAGCTTTCTTT.